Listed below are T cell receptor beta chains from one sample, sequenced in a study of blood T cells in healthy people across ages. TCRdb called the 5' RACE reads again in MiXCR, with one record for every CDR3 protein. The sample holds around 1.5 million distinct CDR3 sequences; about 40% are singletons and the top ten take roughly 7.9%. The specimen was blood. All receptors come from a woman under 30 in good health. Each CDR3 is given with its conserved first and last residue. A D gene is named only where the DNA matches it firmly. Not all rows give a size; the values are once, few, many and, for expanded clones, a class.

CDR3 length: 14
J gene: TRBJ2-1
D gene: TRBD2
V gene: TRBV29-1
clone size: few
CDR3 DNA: TGCAGCGGTGGGACTAGCGGAGCCAACAATGAGCAGTTCTTC
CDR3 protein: CSGGTSGANNEQFF

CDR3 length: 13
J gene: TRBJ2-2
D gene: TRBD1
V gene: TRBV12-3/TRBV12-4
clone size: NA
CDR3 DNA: TGTGCCTGCGGGACAGGGCTTACCGGGGAGCTGTTTTTT
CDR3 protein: CACGTGLTGELFF

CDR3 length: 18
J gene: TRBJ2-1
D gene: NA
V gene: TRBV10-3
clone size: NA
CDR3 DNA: TGTGCCATCAGGAGTAGCGGCATAACCGGTTCCTCCTACAATGAGCAGTTCTTC
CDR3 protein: CAIRSSGITGSSYNEQFF

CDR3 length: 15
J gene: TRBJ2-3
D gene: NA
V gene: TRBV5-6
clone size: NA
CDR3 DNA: TGTGCCAGCACCAATACCCCGGCTAACACAGATACGCAGTATTTT
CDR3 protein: CASTNTPANTDTQYF

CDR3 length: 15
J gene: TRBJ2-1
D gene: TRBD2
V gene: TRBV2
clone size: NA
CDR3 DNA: TGTGCCAGCAGCGCTGGGACTAGGCTTTTAGAGGAGCAGTTCTTC
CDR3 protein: CASSAGTRLLEEQFF

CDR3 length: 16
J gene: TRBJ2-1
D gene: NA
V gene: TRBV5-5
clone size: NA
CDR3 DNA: TGTGCCAGCAGCTTTAGTGCAGGGACCTCCTACAATGAGCAGTTCTTC
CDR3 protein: CASSFSAGTSYNEQFF

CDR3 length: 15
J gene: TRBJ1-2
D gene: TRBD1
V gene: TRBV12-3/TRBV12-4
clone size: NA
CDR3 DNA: TGTGCCAGCAGTTTAAAGGGGACAGGGTTTTATGGCTACACCTTC
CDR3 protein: CASSLKGTGFYGYTF

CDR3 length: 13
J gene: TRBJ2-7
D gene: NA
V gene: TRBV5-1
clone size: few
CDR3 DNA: TGCGCCAGCAGCTCCGGGGATATCTACGAGCAGTACTTC
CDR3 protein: CASSSGDIYEQYF

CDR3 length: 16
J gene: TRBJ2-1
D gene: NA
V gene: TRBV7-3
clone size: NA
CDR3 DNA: TGTGCCAGCAGCCCTCGCGGGGAGAGCTCCTACAATGAGCAGTTCTTC
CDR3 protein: CASSPRGESSYNEQFF

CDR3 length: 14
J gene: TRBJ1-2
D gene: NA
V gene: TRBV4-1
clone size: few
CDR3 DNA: TGCGCCAGCAGCCAAGATCAAAGCACCTATGGCTACACCTTC
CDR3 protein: CASSQDQSTYGYTF

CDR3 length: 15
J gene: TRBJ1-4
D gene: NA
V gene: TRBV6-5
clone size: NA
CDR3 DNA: TGTGCCAGCAGTTATTCGGGGAGAACTAATGAAAAACTGTTTTTT
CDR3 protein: CASSYSGRTNEKLFF

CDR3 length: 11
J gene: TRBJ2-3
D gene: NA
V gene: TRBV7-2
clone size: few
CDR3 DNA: TGTGCCAGCAGCTTCGGTCAAGCGTGGTATTTT
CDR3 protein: CASSFGQAWYF

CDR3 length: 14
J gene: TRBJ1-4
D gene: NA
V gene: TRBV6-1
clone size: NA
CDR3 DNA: TGTGCCAGCAAAGAGGAGGCTGAGGGTGAAAAACTGTTTTTT
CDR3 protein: CASKEEAEGEKLFF

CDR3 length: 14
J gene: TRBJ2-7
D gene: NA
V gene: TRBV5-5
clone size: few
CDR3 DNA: TGTGCCAGCAGCTTGGTGGGTAGCGGCTACGAGCAGTACTTC
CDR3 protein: CASSLVGSGYEQYF

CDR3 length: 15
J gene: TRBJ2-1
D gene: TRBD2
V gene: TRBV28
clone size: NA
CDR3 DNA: TGTGCCAGCAGCCCTTCCAGCGGGAGGTTCAGGGAGCAGTTCTTC
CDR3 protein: CASSPSSGRFREQFF

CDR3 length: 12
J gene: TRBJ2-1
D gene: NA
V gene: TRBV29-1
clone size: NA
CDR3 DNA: TGCAGCGTTTCTTGGCTTCTGGTGGAGCAGTTCTTC
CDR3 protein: CSVSWLLVEQFF

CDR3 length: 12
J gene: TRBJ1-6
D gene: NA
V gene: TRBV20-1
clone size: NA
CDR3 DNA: TGCAGTGCTAGAGCGACAGGTTCTCCCCTCCACTTT
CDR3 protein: CSARATGSPLHF

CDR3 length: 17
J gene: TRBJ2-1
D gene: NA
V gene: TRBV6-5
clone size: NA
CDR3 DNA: TGTGCCAGCAGTTACTCGACGCGAGCGCGGGCCTACAATGAGCAGTTCTTC
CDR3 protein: CASSYSTRARAYNEQFF

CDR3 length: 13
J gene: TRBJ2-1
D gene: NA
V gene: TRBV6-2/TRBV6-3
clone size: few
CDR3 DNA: TGTGCCAGCAGTTCCCGACTCGCCGTTGAGCAGTTCTTC
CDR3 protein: CASSSRLAVEQFF

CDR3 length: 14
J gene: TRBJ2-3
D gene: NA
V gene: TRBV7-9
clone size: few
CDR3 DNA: TGTGCCAGCAGACGGGACTCGGCGGCAGATACGCAGTATTTT
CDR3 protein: CASRRDSAADTQYF

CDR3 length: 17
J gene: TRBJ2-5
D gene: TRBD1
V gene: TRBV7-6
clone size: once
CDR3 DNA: TGTGCCAGCAGCCGGACCGGGACAGGGGGAAATAACAATGAGCAGTACTTC
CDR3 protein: CASSRTGTGGNNNEQYF

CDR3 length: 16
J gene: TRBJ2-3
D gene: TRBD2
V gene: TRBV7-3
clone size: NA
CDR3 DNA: TGTGCCAGCAGCTTACTGGCTAGCGGGGGTGCAGATACGCAGTATTTT
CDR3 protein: CASSLLASGGADTQYF

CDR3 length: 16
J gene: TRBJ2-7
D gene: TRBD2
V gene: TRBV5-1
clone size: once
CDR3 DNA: TGCGCCAGCAGCTACCCGGGACTAGAGGGTTTAGGCGAGCAGTACTTC
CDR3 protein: CASSYPGLEGLGEQYF

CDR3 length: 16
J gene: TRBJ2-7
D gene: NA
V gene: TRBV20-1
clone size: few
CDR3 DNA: TGCAGTGCTAGAGATCAAGGGCAGGCAACACTATACGAGCAGTACTTC
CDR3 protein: CSARDQGQATLYEQYF

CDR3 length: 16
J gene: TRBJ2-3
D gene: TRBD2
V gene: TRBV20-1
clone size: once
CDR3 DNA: TGCAGTGCAGACGACTCTGGACTAGCGGCGACAGATACGCAGTATTTT
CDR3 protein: CSADDSGLAATDTQYF

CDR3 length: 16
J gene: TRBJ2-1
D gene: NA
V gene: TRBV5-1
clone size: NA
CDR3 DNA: TGCGCCAGCAGCTTGGCCGCGGGAATCCCCGACAATGAGCAGTTCTTC
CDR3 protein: CASSLAAGIPDNEQFF

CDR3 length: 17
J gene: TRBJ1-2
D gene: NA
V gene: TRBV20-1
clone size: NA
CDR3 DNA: TGCAGTGCTAGAGATCAAGTGAACGATCCTTCTAACTATGGCTACACCTTC
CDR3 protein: CSARDQVNDPSNYGYTF

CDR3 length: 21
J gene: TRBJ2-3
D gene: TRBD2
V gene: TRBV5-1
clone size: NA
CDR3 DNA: TGCGCCAGCAGCTTAGACTCCCCTCTGGGACTAGCGGGGGAGTTCACAGATACGCAGTATTTT
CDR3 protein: CASSLDSPLGLAGEFTDTQYF

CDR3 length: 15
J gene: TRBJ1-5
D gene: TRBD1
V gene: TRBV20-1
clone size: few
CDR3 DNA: TGCAGTGCTAGACGACAGGGAAGCGGCAATCAGCCCCAGCATTTT
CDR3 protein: CSARRQGSGNQPQHF

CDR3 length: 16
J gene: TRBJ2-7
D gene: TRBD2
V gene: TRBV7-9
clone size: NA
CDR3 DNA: TGTGCCAGCAGCTCACAAGGGACTAGCCCAACCTACGAGCAGTACTTC
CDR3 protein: CASSSQGTSPTYEQYF